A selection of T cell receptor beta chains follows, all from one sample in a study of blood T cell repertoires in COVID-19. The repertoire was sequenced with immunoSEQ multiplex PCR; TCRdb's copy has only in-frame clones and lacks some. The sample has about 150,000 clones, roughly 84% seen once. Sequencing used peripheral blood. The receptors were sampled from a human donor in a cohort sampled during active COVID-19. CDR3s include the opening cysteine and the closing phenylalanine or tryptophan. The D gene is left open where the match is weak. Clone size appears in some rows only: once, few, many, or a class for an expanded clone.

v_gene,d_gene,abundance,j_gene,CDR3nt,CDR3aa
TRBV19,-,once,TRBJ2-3,TGTGCCAGTAGTCTTAGCCCGGGGGAGTCCGGTACGCAGTATTTT,CASSLSPGESGTQYF
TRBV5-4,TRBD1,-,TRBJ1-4,TGTGCCAGCAGCCCGACAGGGGGCCTTAATGAAAAACTGTTTTTT,CASSPTGGLNEKLFF
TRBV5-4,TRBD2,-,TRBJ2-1,TGTGCCAGCAGCAGCCCACTAGCGGGGGTGGGTAATGAGCAGTTCTTC,CASSSPLAGVGNEQFF
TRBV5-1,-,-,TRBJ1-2,TGCGCCAGCAGCTCCGGGGGTGGCTATGGCTACACCTTC,CASSSGGGYGYTF
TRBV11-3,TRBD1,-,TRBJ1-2,TGTGCCAGCAGCTTACGGTCGGGACAGCACTATGGCTACACCTTC,CASSLRSGQHYGYTF
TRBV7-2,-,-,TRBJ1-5,TGTGCCAGCAGCCCCGGAATGGGGGGTAATCAGCCCCAGCATTTT,CASSPGMGGNQPQHF
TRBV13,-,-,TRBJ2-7,TGTGCCAGCAGCCAACAGGGCAAACCACCCTACGAGCAGTACTTC,CASSQQGKPPYEQYF
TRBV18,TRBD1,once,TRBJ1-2,TGTGCCAGCTCACCCGAGGGACAGGGAGCTGGCGGCTACACCTTC,CASSPEGQGAGGYTF
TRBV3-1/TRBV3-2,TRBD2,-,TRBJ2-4,TGTGCCAGCAGCCCAACGGGGGGGGCGAACATTCAGTACTTC,CASSPTGGANIQYF
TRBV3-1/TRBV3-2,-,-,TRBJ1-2,TGTGCCAGCAGCCAATCGGGGGGACGTGGCTACACCTTC,CASSQSGGRGYTF
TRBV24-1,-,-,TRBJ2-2,TGTGCCACCACCCCTACGAACACCGGGGAGCTGTTTTTT,CATTPTNTGELFF
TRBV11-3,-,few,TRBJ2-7,TGTGCCAGCAGCTTGAACAGGGCAGGAGGCGACGAGCAGTACTTC,CASSLNRAGGDEQYF
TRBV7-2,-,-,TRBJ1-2,TGTGCCAGCAGCTTTCAGGGGCCGGAGCGCTACACCTTC,CASSFQGPERYTF
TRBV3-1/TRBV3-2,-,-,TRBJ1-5,TGTGCCAGCAGCCAAGGTCCAGGGAACAATCAGCCCCAGCATTTT,CASSQGPGNNQPQHF
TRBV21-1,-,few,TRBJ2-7,TGTGCCAGCTCGAGGACAGGCGTCCGGGTAGCCTACGAGCAGTACTTC,CASSRTGVRVAYEQYF
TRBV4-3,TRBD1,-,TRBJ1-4,TGCGCCAGCAGCCAAGATTGGGACAGGGGCGAAAAACTGTTTTTT,CASSQDWDRGEKLFF
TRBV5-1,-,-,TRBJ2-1,TGCGCCAGCAGCCCCTTACAGGTCTACAATGAGCAGTTCTTC,CASSPLQVYNEQFF
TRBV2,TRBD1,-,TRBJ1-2,TGTGCCAGCAGTAGACAGGGTTTTGCGGGCTACACCTTC,CASSRQGFAGYTF
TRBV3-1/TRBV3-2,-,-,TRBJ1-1,TGTGCCAGCAGCCACGCCTGGGGCCTCACTGAAGCTTTCTTT,CASSHAWGLTEAFF
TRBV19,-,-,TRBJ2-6,TGTGCCAGTAGTCCCGGTTCGTCTGGGGCCAACGTCCTGACTTTC,CASSPGSSGANVLTF
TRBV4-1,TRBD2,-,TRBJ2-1,TGCGCCAGCAGCTCCCCGGGACTAGGTGCTTTTGAGCAGTTCTTC,CASSSPGLGAFEQFF
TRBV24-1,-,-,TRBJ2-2,TGTGCCACCAGTGATCCTCGTCAGGGAACCGGGGAGCTGTTTTTT,CATSDPRQGTGELFF
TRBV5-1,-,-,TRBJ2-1,TGCGCCAGCAGCTTTGGGGGGAGCGATGAGCAGTTCTTC,CASSFGGSDEQFF
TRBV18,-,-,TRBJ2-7,TGTGCCAGCTCACCGCTGCGGGGCGCAGGCAACGAGCAGTACTTC,CASSPLRGAGNEQYF
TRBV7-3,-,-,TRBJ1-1,TGTGCCAGCAGCCCCGGTCGAGGTAACACTGAAGCTTTCTTT,CASSPGRGNTEAFF
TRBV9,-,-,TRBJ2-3,TGTGCCAGCAGCGTAGCTGAGGGGGCGGGGACAGATACGCAGTATTTT,CASSVAEGAGTDTQYF
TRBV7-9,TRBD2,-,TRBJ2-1,TGTGCCAGCAGCCGACTAGCGGGTTACAATGAGCAGTTCTTC,CASSRLAGYNEQFF
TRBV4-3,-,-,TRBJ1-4,TGCGCCAGCAGCCAAGAACGCGGGACCGGAGGTGAAAAACTGTTTTTT,CASSQERGTGGEKLFF
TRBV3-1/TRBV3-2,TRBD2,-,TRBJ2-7,TGTGCCAGCAGCACAGTTAGCGGGGCTGCCGAGCAGTACTTC,CASSTVSGAAEQYF
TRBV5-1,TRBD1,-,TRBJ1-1,TGCGCCAGCAGCTGGCTTATTACAGGGGGAAACACTGAAGCTTTCTTT,CASSWLITGGNTEAFF
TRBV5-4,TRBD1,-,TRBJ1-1,TGTGCCAGCAGCTTGAGGTGGTCAGGGGGCACTGAAGCTTTCTTT,CASSLRWSGGTEAFF
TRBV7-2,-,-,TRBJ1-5,TGTGCCAGCAGCTTAGATGGACAGACATTACCCCAGCATTTT,CASSLDGQTLPQHF
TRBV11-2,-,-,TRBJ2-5,TGTGCCAGCAGCCAGGAGCGGGTACAAGAGACCCAGTACTTC,CASSQERVQETQYF
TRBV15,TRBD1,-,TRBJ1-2,TGTGCCACCAGCAGAGGGGGTTCCGAGACAGGGAACGGCTACACCTTC,CATSRGGSETGNGYTF
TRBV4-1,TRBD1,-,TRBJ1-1,TGCGCCAGCAGCCGTGCTGGACAGGGGGCTACTGAAGCTTTCTTT,CASSRAGQGATEAFF
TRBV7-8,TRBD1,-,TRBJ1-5,TGTGCCAGCAGCTTAACAGGGGGAGGTCTAAGGACCCAGCATTTT,CASSLTGGGLRTQHF
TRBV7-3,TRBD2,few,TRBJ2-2,TGTGCCAGCAGCTCCGGACTAGAGGTCGGGGAGCTGTTTTTT,CASSSGLEVGELFF
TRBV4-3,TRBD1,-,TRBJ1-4,TGCGCCAGCAGCCAATACTCCGGACAGGGCTTCAATGAAAAACTGTTTTTT,CASSQYSGQGFNEKLFF
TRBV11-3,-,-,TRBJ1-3,TGTGCCAGCAGGAGCACGAGTGGAAACACCATATATTTT,CASRSTSGNTIYF
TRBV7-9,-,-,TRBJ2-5,TGTGCCAGCAGCTTGCGGGGCGCTAATGGGGAGACCCAGTACTTC,CASSLRGANGETQYF
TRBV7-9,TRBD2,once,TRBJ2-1,TGTGCCAGCAGCACTAGGTTAAGACTAGCGGGAAGAACCTACAATGAGCAGTTCTTC,CASSTRLRLAGRTYNEQFF
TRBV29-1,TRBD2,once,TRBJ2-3,TGCAGCGTTGAAGATTTGCGGGAGGGGGATACGCAGTATTTT,CSVEDLREGDTQYF
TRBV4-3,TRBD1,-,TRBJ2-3,TGCGCCAGCAGCCCCCGGGACAGGGGAACAGATACGCAGTATTTT,CASSPRDRGTDTQYF
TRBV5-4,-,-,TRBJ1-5,TGTGCCAGCAGCTTCGGTGGTCAACAGCAGACTCAGCCCCAGCATTTT,CASSFGGQQQTQPQHF
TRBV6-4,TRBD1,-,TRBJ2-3,TGTGCCAGCAGTGAAGGGGGCCAATCAGATACGCAGTATTTT,CASSEGGQSDTQYF
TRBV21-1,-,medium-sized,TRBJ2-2,TGTGCCAGCATACCGGGACAGGGGAGGACCGGGGAGCTGTTTTTT,CASIPGQGRTGELFF
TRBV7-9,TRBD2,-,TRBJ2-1,TGTGCCAGCAGCCCTGGACTAGCGGGAGACAATGAGCAGTTCTTC,CASSPGLAGDNEQFF
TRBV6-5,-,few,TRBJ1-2,TGTGCCAGCAGTTACTCTACGGGAGGCTACACCTTC,CASSYSTGGYTF
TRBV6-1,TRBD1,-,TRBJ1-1,TGTGCCAGCAGTGAAGCATGGGACAGGGTCGAAGCTTTCTTT,CASSEAWDRVEAFF
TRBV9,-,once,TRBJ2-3,TGTGCCAGCAATGCGGGTGGGGGGACAGATACGCAGTATTTT,CASNAGGGTDTQYF
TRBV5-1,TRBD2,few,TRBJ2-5,TGCGCCAGCAGCTTGGATGGCGGGAGCGGTCAAGAGACCCAGTACTTC,CASSLDGGSGQETQYF
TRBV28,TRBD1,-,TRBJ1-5,TGTGCCAGCAGTCCCCTAGGGACAGGGAAAGATCAGCCCCAGCATTTT,CASSPLGTGKDQPQHF
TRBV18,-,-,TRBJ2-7,TGTGCCAGCTCACCAGGGGGCGATTCAATAGGTTACGAGCAGTACTTC,CASSPGGDSIGYEQYF
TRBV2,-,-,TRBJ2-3,TGTGCCAGCACCGCCGGGGGTGATACGCAGTATTTT,CASTAGGDTQYF
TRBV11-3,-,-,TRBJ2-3,TGTGCCAGCAGCTCCGGACAGACCATCACAGATACGCAGTATTTT,CASSSGQTITDTQYF
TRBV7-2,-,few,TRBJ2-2,TGTGCCAGCAGCTTACGGGGGAGGCAGGTCGGGGAGCTGTTTTTT,CASSLRGRQVGELFF
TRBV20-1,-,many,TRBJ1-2,TGCAGTGCTAGAGTCGGGTTTGGCTACACCTTC,CSARVGFGYTF
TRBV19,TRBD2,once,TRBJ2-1,TGTGCCAGTAGTATTAATAGCGGGGCCTACAATGAGCAGTTCTTC,CASSINSGAYNEQFF
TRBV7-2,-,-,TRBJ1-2,TGTGCCAGCAGCTCGCCTCTTTTGCTCGAACAGGGCTCTAACTATGGCTACACCTTC,CASSSPLLLEQGSNYGYTF
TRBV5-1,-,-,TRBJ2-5,TGCGCCAGCAGCTCCCTGCGGGTTGAAGAGACCCAGTACTTC,CASSSLRVEETQYF